Below, 9 T cell receptor beta chains from the same sample are listed, as sequenced in a study of blood T cell repertoires in COVID-19 (dated by TCRdb to 2019 to 2021). Libraries were prepared through the immunoSEQ multiplex PCR assay. TCRdb retrieved this table from immuneACCESS and kept in-frame rearrangements only. Not all clones are present; in checked studies, unresolved V genes account for under half, and no reason is known for the remainder. The sample contains more than 15,000 clones, about 83% of them found a single time. The ten top clones hold 8.5% to 14% of the sample. The sequencing input was peripheral blood. These TCRs come from a human donor in a cohort sampled during active COVID-19.

CDR3 region: CASSGASYEQYF. The CDR3 nucleotides read TGTGCCAGCAGCGGGGCCTCTTACGAGCAGTACTTC. The chain links TRBV5-6 to TRBJ2-7; perhaps TRBD1 as D (5 bases). Trimming shortened V by 4 bases and J by 4 bases, and 9 bases separated the two germline ends. This CDR3 comprises 12 residues. Germline CDR1 SGHDT, CDR2 YYEEEE.

This chain links TRBV6-2 or TRBV6-3 with TRBJ2-3, with TRBD2 as a possible D gene (6 bases). V lost 6 bases and J lost 3, with 19 bases in between. This CDR3 has 16 amino acids. Per germline, CDR1 MNHEY and CDR2 SVGEGT. The CDR3 DNA is TGTGCCAGCAGCCCTGGGACTGCGGGGCCTACAGATACGCAGTATTTT. Translating it yields CASSPGTAGPTDTQYF.

This chain uses TRBV5-1 with TRBJ2-5, with TRBD2 identical over 9 bases. Germline-derived CDR1 and CDR2 are SGHRS and YFSETQ. Losses at the gene ends were 8 bases for V and 2 bases for J; bases not matched to a gene: 7. The CDR3 is made up of 14 amino acids. CDR3 sequence reads: CASRPSGIQETQYF. The CDR3 nucleotides read TGCGCCAGTAGGCCTAGCGGGATACAAGAGACCCAGTACTTC.

The chain carries TRBV9 and TRBJ1-1; weak D call: TRBD1 (5 bases). This CDR3 is built from 14 residues. Germline V lookup: CDR1 SGDLS, CDR2 YYNGEE. V was pared by 1 base and J by 3 bases, with 10 bases between. CDR3 residues: CASSVQGGHTEAFF. The CDR3 DNA is TGTGCCAGCAGCGTACAGGGCGGCCACACTGAAGCTTTCTTT.

The V call is TRBV15, the J call TRBJ2-5; D is possibly TRBD1 (5 bases). The V gene's germline CDR1 is LNHNV and CDR2 YYDKDF (reference sequence). The ends were cut back, 3 bases at V and 2 bases at J, with 13 bases in the middle. This CDR3 has 15 residues. This CDR3 reads CATSSPRAGQETQYF. For the CDR3, the DNA is TGTGCCACCAGCAGCCCCCGGGCAGGGCAAGAGACCCAGTACTTC.

V gene TRBV14 combines with J gene TRBJ1-2; TRBD1 matches 7 bases. The CDR3 covers 15 residues. Germline V CDR1 and CDR2: SGHDN, FVKESK. V was clipped by 4 bases and J by 4 bases; unmatched bases: 9. This CDR3 is CASSPRQGEGYGYTF. The CDR3 nucleotides are TGTGCCAGCAGCCCGAGACAGGGAGAAGGCTATGGCTACACCTTC.

V is TRBV19 and J is TRBJ2-6; weak D call: TRBD1 (5 bases). Germline V gives CDR1 LNHDA, CDR2 SQIVND (reference sequence). CDR3 length: 15 amino acids. The V and J ends lost 7 bases and 2 bases respectively, with 12 bases between them. CDR3 protein: CASTSKGAGANVLTF. The CDR3, as DNA: TGTGCCAGTACCTCTAAAGGGGCTGGGGCCAACGTCCTGACTTTC.

J is TRBJ2-7 and V is TRBV3-1 (or the pseudogene TRBV3-2); 13 bases map to TRBD2. V lost 0 bases and J lost 6; bases outside the gene matches: 5. The CDR3 has 16 amino acids. CDR1 and CDR2 from the germline V gene are LGHDT and YNNKEL (reference sequence). Here the CDR3 DNA reads TGTGCCAGCAGCCAAGACGGACTAGCGGGAGTTAGCGAGCAGTACTTC. Translation: CASSQDGLAGVSEQYF.

As concerns this clone: At one of its ends the junction is not consistent with the germline gene, which may arise from a read error. This rearrangement joins TRBV6-5 to TRBJ2-5, with 9 bases fitting TRBD1. There are 15 residues in the CDR3. CDR1 and CDR2 from the germline V gene are MNHEY and SVGAGI. CDR3 sequence reads: CASSNSDRGTETQYF. Here the CDR3 DNA reads TGTGCCAGCAGTAACTCGGACAGGGGCACAGAGACCCAGTACTTC.